Each of the 13 T cell receptor beta chains below was sequenced from the same sample in a study of CD8+CD57+ T cells in acquired aplastic anemia. Genomic DNA templated the TCR beta VDJ and CDR3 profiling. From the reads, TCRdb called clonotypes with MiXCR, one entry per CDR3 protein. The repertoire holds more than 150,000 distinct CDR3 sequences, with 64% as singletons. Sequenced input: sorted CD4+, CD8+, or CD8+CD57+ T cells (not recorded which) from PBMCs. Every receptor here comes from a human donor with severe aplastic anemia or a healthy control (not recorded which).

The chain links TRBV7-3 to TRBJ1-2; tentative D call: TRBD1 (6 bases). The germline V and J ends were trimmed by 3 bases and 8 bases, with 25 bases remaining between them. Germline CDR1 SGHTA, CDR2 FQGTGA. The CDR3 is made up of 17 amino acids. The CDR3 DNA follows: TGTGCCAGCAGCTTCCTACCATCCATTGGAAACAGGGAAGGCTACACCTTC. It translates to CASSFLPSIGNREGYTF.

Comment on this clonotype: This may come from a read error, since a much larger clone is one base off. This chain uses TRBV12-3 or TRBV12-4 with TRBJ1-4, with 7 bases identical to TRBD1. The CDR3 totals 15 residues. CDR3 coding DNA: TGTGCCAGCAGTATAGCCTCACAGGGGAGGGAAAAACTGTTTTTT. This encodes CASSIASQGREKLFF.

The rearrangement joins TRBV7-3 to TRBJ1-1; 7 bases agree with TRBD1. Unmatched junction bases numbered 10, after V lost 6 bases and J lost 3 bases. From germline, CDR1 is SGHTA and CDR2 FQGTGA. This CDR3 has 15 amino acids. The CDR3 spells CASSQEGGGYTEAFF. In DNA, the CDR3 is TGTGCCAGCAGTCAAGAAGGGGGCGGGTACACTGAAGCTTTCTTT.

The chain uses TRBV7-6 and TRBJ2-3; D uncertain. Between the trimmed V and J ends, which lost 3 bases and 3 bases, there was a span of 13 bases. The CDR3 length is 15 residues. Germline loops: CDR1 SGHVS, CDR2 FNYEAQ. The CDR3 region is CASSFGVLETDTQYF. CDR3 DNA sequence: TGTGCCAGCAGCTTTGGTGTTTTAGAGACAGATACGCAGTATTTT.

This clonotype was observed a handful of times. V gene TRBV7-9 combines with J gene TRBJ2-3; D gene unclear. This CDR3 is 17 amino acids long. V was trimmed by 1 base and J by 4 bases, leaving 18 bases between them. Germline lookup yields CDR1 SEHNR and CDR2 FQNEAQ (reference sequence). This CDR3 reads CASSLVSGPTKADTQYF. CDR3 sequence (DNA): TGTGCCAGCAGCTTAGTATCCGGACCCACGAAGGCAGATACGCAGTATTTT.

The chain uses TRBV2 and TRBJ2-2, with 7 bases matching TRBD2. Unmatched junction bases numbered 7, after V lost 3 bases and J lost 6 bases. This CDR3 has 15 amino acids. Germline V gives CDR1 SNHLY, CDR2 FYNNEI. The CDR3 here is CASSETSQRAGELFF. The CDR3 DNA reads as TGTGCCAGCAGTGAGACTAGCCAGAGGGCCGGGGAGCTGTTTTTT.

The chain employs TRBV29-1 and TRBJ2-7; possible D gene TRBD2, 6 bases. This CDR3 region has 12 residues. Deletions cut 4 bases from V and 9 bases from J, with 16 bases between. Germline V lookup: CDR1 SQVTM, CDR2 ANQGSEA. CDR3 DNA sequence: TGCAGCGTTGGGGCGGGGAGGAGTGGGCAGTACTTC. As protein: CSVGAGRSGQYF.

This chain uses TRBV9 with TRBJ2-7; TRBD1 agrees at 7 bases. CDR1 is SGDLS and CDR2 is YYNGEE in the germline V gene. CDR3 length: 13 amino acids. Trimming at V came to 4 bases and at J to 5 bases, leaving 6 bases not matched to a gene. The CDR3 reads CASSPRQGDEQYF. The CDR3 coding sequence is TGTGCCAGCAGCCCCCGACAGGGCGACGAGCAGTACTTC.

The chain joins TRBV7-8 to TRBJ1-6, with 8 bases aligning to TRBD1. This CDR3 is built from 14 residues. CDR1 SGHVS and CDR2 FQNEAQ come from the germline V gene. V trimming: 7 bases; J trimming: 5 bases; junction bases outside the gene matches: 4. CDR3 coding DNA: TGTGCCAGCACCAGGGGGCTCAATAATTCACCCCTCCACTTT. Translated, it gives CASTRGLNNSPLHF.

The CDR3 sequence is CASSIGLNTQYF. CDR3 sequence (DNA): TGTGCCAGTAGTATTGGACTCAATACGCAGTATTTT. The chain recombines TRBV19 with TRBJ2-3; tentatively, D is TRBD2 (5 bases). Germline V gene sequence: CDR1 LNHDA, CDR2 SQIVND (reference sequence). The germline V and J ends were trimmed by 3 bases and 7 bases, with 8 bases remaining between them. The CDR3 sequence is 12 residues long.

The V gene is TRBV6-2 or TRBV6-3, the J gene TRBJ2-3; D remains unclear. CDR1 MNHEY and CDR2 SVGEGT come from the germline V gene. Trimming removed 10 bases from V and 2 bases from J, with 25 bases in between. The CDR3 length is 17 residues. CDR3: CAIGPNRTRLYTDTQYF. CDR3 coding DNA: TGTGCCATCGGGCCCAATCGGACGAGGCTTTACACAGATACGCAGTATTTT.

This chain uses TRBV29-1 with TRBJ2-7; D is possibly TRBD2 (6 bases). The length of the CDR3 is 15 residues. CDR1 and CDR2 from the germline V gene are SQVTM and ANQGSEA. V lost 1 base and J 3 bases, leaving 16 bases between the germline ends. CDR3 protein: CSVEGGLGQNYEQYF. CDR3 bases: TGCAGCGTTGAAGGGGGACTGGGGCAGAACTACGAGCAGTACTTC.

The V gene is TRBV20-1, the J gene TRBJ2-5; TRBD2 might be the D (5 bases). The V end was cut by 7 bases, the J end by 5 bases, with 14 bases between. The CDR3 covers 12 residues. Germline CDR1 and CDR2: DFQATT and SNEGSKA (reference sequence). CDR3 region: CSVRAGPETQYF. The CDR3 nucleotides are TGCAGTGTACGGGCGGGTCCGGAGACCCAGTACTTC.